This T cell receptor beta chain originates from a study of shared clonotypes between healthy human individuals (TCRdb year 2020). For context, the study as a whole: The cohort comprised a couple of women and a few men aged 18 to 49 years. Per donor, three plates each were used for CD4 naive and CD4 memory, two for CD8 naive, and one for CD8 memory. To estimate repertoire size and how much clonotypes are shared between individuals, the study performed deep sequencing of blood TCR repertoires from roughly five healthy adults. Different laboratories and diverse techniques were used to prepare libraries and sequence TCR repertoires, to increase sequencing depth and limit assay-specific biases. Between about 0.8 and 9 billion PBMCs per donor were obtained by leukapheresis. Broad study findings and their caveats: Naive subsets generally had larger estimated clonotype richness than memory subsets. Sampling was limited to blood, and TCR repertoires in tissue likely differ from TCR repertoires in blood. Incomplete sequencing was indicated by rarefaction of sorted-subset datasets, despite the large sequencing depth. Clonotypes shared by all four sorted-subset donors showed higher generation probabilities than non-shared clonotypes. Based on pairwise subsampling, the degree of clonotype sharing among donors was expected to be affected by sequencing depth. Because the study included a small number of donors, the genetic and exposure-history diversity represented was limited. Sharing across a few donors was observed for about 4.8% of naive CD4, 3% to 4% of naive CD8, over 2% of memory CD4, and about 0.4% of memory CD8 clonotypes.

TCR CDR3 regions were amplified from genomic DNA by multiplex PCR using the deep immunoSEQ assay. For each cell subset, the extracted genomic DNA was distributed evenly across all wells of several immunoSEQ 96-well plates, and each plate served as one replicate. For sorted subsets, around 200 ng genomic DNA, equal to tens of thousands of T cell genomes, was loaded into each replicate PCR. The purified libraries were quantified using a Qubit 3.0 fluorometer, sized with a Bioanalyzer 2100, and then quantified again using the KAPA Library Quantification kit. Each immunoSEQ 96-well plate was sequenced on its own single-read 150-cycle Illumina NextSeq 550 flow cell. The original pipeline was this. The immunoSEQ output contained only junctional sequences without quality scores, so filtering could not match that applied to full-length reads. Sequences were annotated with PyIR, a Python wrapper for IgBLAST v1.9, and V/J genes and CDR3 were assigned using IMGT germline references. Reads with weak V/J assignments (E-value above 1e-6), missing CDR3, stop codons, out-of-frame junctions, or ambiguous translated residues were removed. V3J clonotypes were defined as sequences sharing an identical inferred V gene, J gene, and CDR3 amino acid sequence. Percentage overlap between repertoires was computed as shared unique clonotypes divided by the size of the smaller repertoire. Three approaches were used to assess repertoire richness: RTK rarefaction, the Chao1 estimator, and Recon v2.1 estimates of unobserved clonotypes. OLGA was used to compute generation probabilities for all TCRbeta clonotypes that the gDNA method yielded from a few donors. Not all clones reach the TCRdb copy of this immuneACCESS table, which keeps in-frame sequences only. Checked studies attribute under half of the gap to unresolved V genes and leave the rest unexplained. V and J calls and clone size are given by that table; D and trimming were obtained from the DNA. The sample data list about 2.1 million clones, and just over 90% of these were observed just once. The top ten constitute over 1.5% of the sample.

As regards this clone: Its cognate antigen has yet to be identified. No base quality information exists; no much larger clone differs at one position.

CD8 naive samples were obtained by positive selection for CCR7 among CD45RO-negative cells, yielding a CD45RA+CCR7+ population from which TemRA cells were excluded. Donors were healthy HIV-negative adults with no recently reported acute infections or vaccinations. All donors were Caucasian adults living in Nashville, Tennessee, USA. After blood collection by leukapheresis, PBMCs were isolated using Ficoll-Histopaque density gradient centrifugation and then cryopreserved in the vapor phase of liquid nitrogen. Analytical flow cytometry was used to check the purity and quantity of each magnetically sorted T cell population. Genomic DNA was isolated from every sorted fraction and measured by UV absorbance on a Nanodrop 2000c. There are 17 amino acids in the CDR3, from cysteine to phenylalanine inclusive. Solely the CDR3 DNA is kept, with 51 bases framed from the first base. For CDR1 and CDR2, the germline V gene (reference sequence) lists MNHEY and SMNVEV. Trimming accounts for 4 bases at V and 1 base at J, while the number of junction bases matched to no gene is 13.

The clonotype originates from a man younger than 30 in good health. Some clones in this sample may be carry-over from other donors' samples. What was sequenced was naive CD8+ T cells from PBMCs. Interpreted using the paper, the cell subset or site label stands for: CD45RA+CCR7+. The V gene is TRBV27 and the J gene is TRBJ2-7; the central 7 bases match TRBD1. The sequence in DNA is TGTGCCAGCAGTTCCCACCGGCTTCAGGGGGTTTCCTACGAGCAGTACTTC. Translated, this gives CASSSHRLQGVSYEQYF.